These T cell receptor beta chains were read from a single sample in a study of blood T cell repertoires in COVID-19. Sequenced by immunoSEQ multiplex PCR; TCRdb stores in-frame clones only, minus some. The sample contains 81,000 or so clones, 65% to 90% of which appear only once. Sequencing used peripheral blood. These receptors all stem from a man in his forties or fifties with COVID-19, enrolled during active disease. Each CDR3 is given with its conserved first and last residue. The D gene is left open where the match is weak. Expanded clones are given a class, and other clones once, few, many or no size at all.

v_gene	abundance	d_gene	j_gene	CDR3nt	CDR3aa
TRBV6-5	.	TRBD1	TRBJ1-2	TGTGCCAGCAGTCCCGACAGGGGCTATGGCTACACCTTC	CASSPDRGYGYTF
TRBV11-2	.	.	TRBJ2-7	TGTGCCAGCAGCCGAACCCGAGGGGGCTACGAGCAGTACTTC	CASSRTRGGYEQYF
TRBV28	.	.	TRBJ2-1	TGTGCCAGCAGTTTACTCCCTAGCAACAATGAGCAGTTCTTC	CASSLLPSNNEQFF
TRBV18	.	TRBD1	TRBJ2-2	TGTGCCAGCTCACGGGACAGGGTCACCGGGGAGCTGTTTTTT	CASSRDRVTGELFF
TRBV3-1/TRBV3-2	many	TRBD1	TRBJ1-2	TGTGCCAGCAGCCAAAGGGACAGGGGGTATGACTATGGCTACACCTTC	CASSQRDRGYDYGYTF
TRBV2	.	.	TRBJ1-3	TGTGCCAGCAGGGCAACAGCCTCTGGAAACACCATATATTTT	CASRATASGNTIYF
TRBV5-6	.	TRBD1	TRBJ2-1	TGTGCCAGCAGGACACAGGGGGCGGGGAATGAGCAGTTCTTC	CASRTQGAGNEQFF
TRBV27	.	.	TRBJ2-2	TGTGCCAGCAGTTTATGGGGCCCAGGGACTTCGAACACCGGGGAGCTGTTTTTT	CASSLWGPGTSNTGELFF
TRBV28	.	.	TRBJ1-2	TGTGCCAGCAGTTTTACAGATGAAGGCTACACCTTC	CASSFTDEGYTF
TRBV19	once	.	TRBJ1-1	TGTGCCAGTAGTATACCCAGGATGGTCACTGAAGCTTTCTTT	CASSIPRMVTEAFF
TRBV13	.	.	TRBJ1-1	TGTGCCAGCAGCCATAGAACGGAGGCTTCTACTGAAGCTTTCTTT	CASSHRTEASTEAFF
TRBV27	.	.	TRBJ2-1	TGTGCCAGCAGTTCTAGGGACAACTACAATGAGCAGTTCTTC	CASSSRDNYNEQFF
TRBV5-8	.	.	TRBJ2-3	TGTGCCAGCAGCATACAGGAGGGCACCTATACGCAGTATTTT	CASSIQEGTYTQYF
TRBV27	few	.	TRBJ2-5	TGTGCCAGCAGTTTAAGACAGGCTCTGGGGACCCAGTACTTC	CASSLRQALGTQYF
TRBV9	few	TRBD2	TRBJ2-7	TGTGCCAGCAGCGCAAGCCCCGGGGGGGCCGAGCAGTACTTC	CASSASPGGAEQYF